This entry lists 10 T cell receptor beta chains sequenced from one sample in a study of beta chain features in type 1 diabetes (dated 2018 in TCRdb). Paper-wide results and their limitations: A moderate but significant shortening of TCRB CDR3 length was observed in type 1 diabetes patients in all four CD4+ subsets.

Libraries were prepared through the immunoSEQ multiplex PCR assay. All of the isolated RNA was reverse transcribed with the High Capacity cDNA Reverse Transcription Kit, so expressed TCRB transcripts were sequenced. The clones in this table, taken by TCRdb from immuneACCESS, are in-frame only. Not every clone is retained; where verified, under half of the shortfall comes from an unresolved V gene, and the cause of the rest is unknown. This sample gives roughly 160,000 clones in total; 8% to 8.5% of them show up just once. The ten largest clones represent over 0.45% of the sample. These TCRs are of unknown antigen specificity. The sequencing sample was made of central memory CD4+ T cells from blood. The receptor source for this set is a woman younger than 35 with type 1 diabetes.

This clone was detected a few times. V gene TRBV6-6 combines with J gene TRBJ2-4; TRBD2 is a possible D gene (6 bases). The CDR3 length is 14 residues. From germline, CDR1 is MNHNY and CDR2 SVGAGI (reference sequence). The V end lost 8 bases, the J end lost 7 bases, and 18 bases lay between the germline ends. Here the CDR3 reads CASLSGVPANIQYF. Here the CDR3 DNA reads TGTGCCAGCTTATCGGGAGTCCCGGCGAACATTCAGTACTTC.

This chain uses TRBV19 with TRBJ2-1, with 14 bases fitting TRBD2. Looked up from germline, CDR1 is LNHDA and CDR2 is SQIVND (reference sequence). The CDR3 runs to 16 residues. Trimming at V came to 3 bases and at J to 7 bases, leaving 5 bases not matched to a gene. The CDR3 reads CASSIRLAGGRNEQFF. The CDR3 DNA sequence: TGTGCCAGTAGTATCAGACTAGCGGGGGGGCGTAATGAGCAGTTCTTC.

This clone was picked up a small number of times. This chain uses TRBV19 with TRBJ1-2; D call uncertain. Germline CDR1 is LNHDA and CDR2 is SQIVND (reference sequence). CDR3 length equals 13 residues. The V gene lost 6 bases and the J gene lost 3 bases, with 11 bases spanning the gap. In DNA, the CDR3 is TGTGCCAGTAGCCCCGACATCTACTATGGCTACACCTTC. Its translation is CASSPDIYYGYTF.

This clone appeared a few times. The rearrangement uses TRBV11-2 and TRBJ2-1; the D gene is possibly TRBD2 (5 bases). V was cut by 1 base and J by 0 bases, with 7 bases left in between. This CDR3 has 15 residues. Germline values: CDR1 SGHAT, CDR2 FQNNGV. The CDR3 nucleotides are TGTGCCAGCAGCTTAGCGGGGAGCTCCTACAATGAGCAGTTCTTC. This encodes CASSLAGSSYNEQFF.

There are a few counts of this clone. The chain links TRBV7-2 to TRBJ2-3; D possibly corresponds to TRBD2 (5 bases). Per the germline V gene, CDR1 is SGHTA and CDR2 is FQGNSA. This CDR3 has 14 amino acids. The V gene lost 3 bases and the J gene lost 4 bases, with 11 bases spanning the gap. The CDR3 DNA reads as TGTGCCAGCAGCTTCCCTAGCTCGGCAGATACGCAGTATTTT. As protein: CASSFPSSADTQYF.

This chain joins TRBV5-4 and TRBJ2-5; 10 positions match TRBD2. J gave up 2 bases and V 4 bases, and 2 bases lay outside the gene matches. Germline V gene sequence: CDR1 SGHNT, CDR2 YYREEE (reference sequence). The CDR3 contains 14 residues. The DNA of the CDR3 is TGTGCCAGCAGCCCAGCGGGAGGGCAAGAGACCCAGTACTTC. Its translation: CASSPAGGQETQYF.

The sample holds a few counts of this clone. The chain is built from TRBV11-2 and TRBJ2-7; TRBD2 agrees at 8 bases. Germline lookup yields CDR1 SGHAT and CDR2 FQNNGV. V lost 5 bases and J lost 6; bases outside the gene matches: 12. The CDR3 totals 15 residues. The chain's CDR3 is CASSPLGSGNGEQYF. CDR3 DNA: TGTGCCAGCAGCCCCCTGGGTAGCGGGAATGGCGAGCAGTACTTC.

This chain uses TRBV29-1 with TRBJ1-1, with D possibly being TRBD1 (5 bases). In germline, CDR1 is SQVTM, CDR2 ANQGSEA. Trimming stripped 4 bases from V and 5 bases from J, with 14 bases between. The CDR3 contains 13 residues. Written as DNA, the CDR3 is TGCAGCGTTGTGGGGGGGTCGAGGACTGAAGCTTTCTTT. Protein: CSVVGGSRTEAFF.

The rearrangement uses TRBV12-5 and TRBJ1-2; the match to TRBD1 covers 8 bases. This CDR3 has 15 residues. Looked up from germline, CDR1 is LGHNT and CDR2 is FRNRAP. The V and J ends lost 1 base and 3 bases, in that order; junction bases with no gene match: 4. CDR3 sequence: CASGLDLTGDYGYTF. In DNA form, the CDR3 reads TGTGCTAGTGGTTTGGACCTGACAGGGGACTATGGCTACACCTTC.

This clone appeared a few times. V is TRBV5-4 and J is TRBJ1-6; D not certain. The V end was cut by 0 bases, the J end by 0 bases, with 7 bases between. Germline assignment: CDR1 SGHNT and CDR2 YYREEE (reference sequence). The CDR3 has 16 amino acids. CDR3 in amino acids: CASSLAPSSYNSPLHF. The CDR3 nucleotides are TGTGCCAGCAGCTTGGCTCCCAGCTCCTATAATTCACCCCTCCACTTT.